This TCR beta chain was obtained from a study of blood T cell repertoires in COVID-19. In the original workflow: Amplification of reference gene primers was used by the study to estimate nucleated cell counts. Clones were read by immunoSEQ multiplex PCR, and TCRdb kept only the in-frame ones, dropping some. That table gives V, J and clone size, and the DNA gave D and trimming. In the table there are a few hundred thousand clones, approximately 83% of which are singletons. CDR1 and CDR2 from the germline V gene are SGDLS and YYNGEE. CDR3 size: 15 residues. With V trimmed by 4 bases and J by 0 bases, 2 bases remained unmatched.

Sequences were obtained from PBMCs or T cells enriched from blood (not recorded which). The origin of this receptor is a woman aged 40 to 50 with acute COVID-19. The V and J genes are TRBV9 and TRBJ1-5, with 9 bases aligning to TRBD1. CDR3 in amino acids: CASSKGQGSNQPQHF. CDR3 nucleotides: TGTGCCAGCAGCAAGGGACAGGGTAGCAATCAGCCCCAGCATTTT. The variable domain in full, with the rest retrieved from reference TRBV9 and TRBJ1-5, is DSGVTQTPKHLITATGQRVTLRCSPRSGDLSVYWYQQSLDQGLQFLIQYYNGEERAKGNILERFSAQQFPDLHSELNLSSLELGDSALYFCASSKGQGSNQPQHFGDGTRLSIL.